The clone carrying this T cell receptor beta chain was counted only a few times. Random hexamers were used to reverse transcribe the RNA input (about 0.5 to 1 ug). Amplification of TCR beta CDR3 across 54 Vbeta and 13 Jbeta was performed with immunoSEQ multiplex PCR. TCRdb passed the immunoSEQ multiplex PCR reads through MiXCR, listing each CDR3 protein once. The sample lists about 130,000 distinct CDR3 sequences; more than 90% were seen once. Sequencing of TCR beta covered CD8+ and CD4+ T cells obtained from blood. The germline V gene has CDR1 DFQATT and CDR2 SNEGSKA (reference sequence). Trimming shortened V by 5 bases and J by 4 bases, and 6 bases separated the two germline ends. This CDR3 region has 11 residues. These data come from a study of CD8 T cells in Susac syndrome.

This TCR was sampled from a human donor in good health. The sequencing sample was made of CD4+ T cells from PBMCs. The chain links TRBV20-1 to TRBJ2-1; D uncertain. CDR3 region: CSAQEYNEQFF. The DNA for the CDR3 is TGCAGTGCTCAGGAGTACAATGAGCAGTTCTTC.